This TCR beta chain was identified in a study of blood T cell repertoires in COVID-19. For the study at large: Spain, Italy and the United States supplied samples that represented acute and convalescent COVID-19. Sources were T cells, B-cell-depleted T cells, or PBMCs; the material itself was cDNA or gDNA.

The assay was immunoSEQ multiplex PCR, and TCRdb's table has in-frame clones only and misses some. The sample yields roughly 180,000 clones, about 90% seen once. This receptor was obtained from a man in his sixties or seventies with active or convalescent COVID-19. The sequenced sample was peripheral blood.

The CDR3 bases are TGCGCCAGCAGCGTAACTAGCGGGGCTTACAATGAGCAGTTCTTC. It codes for CASSVTSGAYNEQFF. The V gene is TRBV5-1, the J gene TRBJ2-1, with TRBD2 matching over 10 bases. The germline V gene has CDR1 SGHRS and CDR2 YFSETQ. V shed 4 bases, J shed 4 bases, and the junction held 5 bases outside the gene matches. The CDR3 loop spans 15 amino acids. Supplemented by reference TRBV5-1 and TRBJ2-1, the full variable domain reads KAGVTQTPRYLIKTRGQQVTLSCSPISGHRSVSWYQQTPGQGLQFLFEYFSETQRNKGNFPGRFSGRQFSNSRSEMNVSTLELGDSALYLCASSVTSGAYNEQFFGPGTRLTVL.